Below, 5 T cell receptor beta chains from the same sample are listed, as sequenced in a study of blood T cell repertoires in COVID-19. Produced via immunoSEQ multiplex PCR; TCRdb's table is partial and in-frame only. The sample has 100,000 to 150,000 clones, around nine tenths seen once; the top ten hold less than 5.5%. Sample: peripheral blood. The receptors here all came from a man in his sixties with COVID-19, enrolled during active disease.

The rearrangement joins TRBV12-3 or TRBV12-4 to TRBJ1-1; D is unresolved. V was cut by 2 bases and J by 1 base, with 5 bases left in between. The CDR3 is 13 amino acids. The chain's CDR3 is CASSLNRNTEAFF. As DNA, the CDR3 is TGTGCCAGCAGTTTAAACAGGAACACTGAAGCTTTCTTT.

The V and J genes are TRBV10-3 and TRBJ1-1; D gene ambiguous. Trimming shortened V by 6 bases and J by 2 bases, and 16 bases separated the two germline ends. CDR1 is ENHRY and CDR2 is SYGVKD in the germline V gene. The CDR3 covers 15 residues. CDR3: CAIRNRGGYNTEAFF. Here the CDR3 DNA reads TGTGCCATCAGGAACCGTGGAGGTTATAACACTGAAGCTTTCTTT.

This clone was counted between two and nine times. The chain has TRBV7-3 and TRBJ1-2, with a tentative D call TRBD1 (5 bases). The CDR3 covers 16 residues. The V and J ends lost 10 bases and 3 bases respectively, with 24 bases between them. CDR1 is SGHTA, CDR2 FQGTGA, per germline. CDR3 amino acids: CAIHRFLGTSYYGYTF. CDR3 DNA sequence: TGTGCCATCCACCGGTTTCTGGGGACTAGTTACTATGGCTACACCTTC.

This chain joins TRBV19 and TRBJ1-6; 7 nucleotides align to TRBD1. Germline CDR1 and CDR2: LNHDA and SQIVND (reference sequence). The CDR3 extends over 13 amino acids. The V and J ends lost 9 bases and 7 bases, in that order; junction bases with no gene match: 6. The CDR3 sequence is CASLDRVNSPLHF. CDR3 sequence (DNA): TGTGCCAGCCTCGACAGGGTAAATTCACCCCTCCACTTT.

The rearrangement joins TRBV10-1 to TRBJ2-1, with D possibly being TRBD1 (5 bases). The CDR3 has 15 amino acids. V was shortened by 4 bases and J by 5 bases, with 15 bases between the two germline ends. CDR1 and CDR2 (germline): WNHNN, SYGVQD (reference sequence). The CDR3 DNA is TGCGCCAGCAGTGCGTCTCTAGGGGTTCACAATGAGCAGTTCTTC. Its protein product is CASSASLGVHNEQFF.